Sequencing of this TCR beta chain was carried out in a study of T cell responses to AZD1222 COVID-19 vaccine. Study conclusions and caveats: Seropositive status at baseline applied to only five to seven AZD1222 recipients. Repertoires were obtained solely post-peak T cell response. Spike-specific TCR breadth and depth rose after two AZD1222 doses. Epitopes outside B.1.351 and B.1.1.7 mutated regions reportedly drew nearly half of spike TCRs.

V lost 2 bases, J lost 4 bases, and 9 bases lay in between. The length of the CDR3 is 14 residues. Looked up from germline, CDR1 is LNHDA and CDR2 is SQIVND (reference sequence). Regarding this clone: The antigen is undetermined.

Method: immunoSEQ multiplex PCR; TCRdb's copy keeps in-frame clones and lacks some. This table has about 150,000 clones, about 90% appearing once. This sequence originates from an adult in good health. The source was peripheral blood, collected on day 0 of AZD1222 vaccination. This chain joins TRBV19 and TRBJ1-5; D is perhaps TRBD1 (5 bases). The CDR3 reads CASSIISGNQPQHF. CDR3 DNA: TGTGCCAGTAGTATAATCTCAGGGAATCAGCCCCAGCATTTT.